The rows below give T cell receptor beta chains drawn from one sample of a study of T cells in Graves' hyperthyroidism and ophthalmopathy. TCRdb used MiXCR to reprocess the multiplex PCR reads, holding one entry per CDR3 protein. Seen here are 540,000 or so distinct CDR3 sequences, approximately 14% observed once, and the top ten hold about 7%. Material: blood. The receptors were sampled from a woman in her 30s with Graves' hyperthyroidism. Each CDR3 is given with its conserved first and last residue. The order of the fields is clone size, V gene, D gene, CDR3 length, J gene, CDR3 protein, CDR3 DNA. D genes are given only for firm matches. Not every row has a clone size; where given, it reads once, few, many or a size class.

few	TRBV19	-	14	TRBJ1-3	CASSISSSGNTIYF	TGTGCCAGTAGTATATCATCCTCTGGAAACACCATATATTTT
many	TRBV28	TRBD1	18	TRBJ1-5	CASSFRTGTDNSNQPQHF	TGTGCCAGCAGTTTCAGAACTGGGACAGATAATAGCAATCAGCCCCAGCATTTT
few	TRBV7-2	-	16	TRBJ1-6	CASSLGQGHLNSPLHF	TGTGCCAGCAGCTTAGGTCAGGGGCATTTAAATTCACCCCTCCACTTT
many	TRBV28	-	15	TRBJ2-1	CASSLLSASYNEQFF	TGTGCCAGCAGTTTGTTAAGCGCCTCCTACAATGAGCAGTTCTTC
-	TRBV7-6	TRBD2	18	TRBJ2-7	CASSLGLGLAGGFNEQYF	TGTGCCAGCAGCTTAGGGTTGGGACTAGCGGGAGGCTTTAACGAGCAGTACTTC
-	TRBV7-9	-	14	TRBJ2-2	CASTPRGGTGELFF	TGTGCCAGCACCCCAAGGGGGGGCACCGGGGAGCTGTTTTTT
many	TRBV2	-	13	TRBJ1-6	CASTRPTDSPLHF	TGTGCCAGCACCCGACCGACTGATTCACCCCTCCACTTT
-	TRBV6-2/TRBV6-3	TRBD1	14	TRBJ2-5	CASSYDRAQETQYF	TGTGCCAGCAGCTACGACAGGGCCCAAGAGACCCAGTACTTC
-	TRBV9	TRBD1	18	TRBJ2-5	CASSALDRGTGLHETQYF	TGTGCCAGCAGCGCTCTAGACAGGGGAACCGGGCTTCACGAGACCCAGTACTTC
-	TRBV27	-	12	TRBJ1-5	CASGFSNQPQHF	TGTGCCAGCGGATTTAGCAATCAGCCCCAGCATTTT
many	TRBV2	-	14	TRBJ1-1	CASSFDIAFTEAFF	TGTGCCAGCAGTTTCGACATTGCCTTCACTGAAGCTTTCTTT
few	TRBV24-1	TRBD2	16	TRBJ2-1	CATSGLLAGEHNEQFF	TGTGCCACCAGTGGCCTACTAGCGGGGGAACACAATGAGCAGTTCTTC
few	TRBV5-1	-	16	TRBJ2-7	CASSLDGNSDTYEQYF	TGCGCCAGCAGCTTGGACGGGAACAGTGATACCTACGAGCAGTACTTC
many	TRBV6-1	-	14	TRBJ1-4	CASSEGGPGEKLFF	TGTGCCAGCAGTGAAGGAGGCCCTGGGGAAAAACTGTTTTTT
few	TRBV7-9	-	15	TRBJ2-3	CASSLREPSTDTQYF	TGTGCCAGCAGCTTACGGGAGCCTAGCACAGATACGCAGTATTTT
many	TRBV29-1	-	12	TRBJ2-1	CSAGTIGNEQFF	TGCAGCGCTGGGACAATTGGGAATGAGCAGTTCTTC
few	TRBV5-6	-	11	TRBJ2-7	CASSFSAEQYF	TGTGCCAGCAGCTTCTCTGCCGAGCAGTACTTC
-	TRBV6-1	TRBD2	17	TRBJ2-7	CASSEAGSGRIPYEQYF	TGTGCCAGCAGTGAAGCAGGTAGCGGGAGGATACCCTACGAGCAGTACTTC
many	TRBV7-9	TRBD1	15	TRBJ1-1	CASSYYPWQGGEAFF	TGTGCCAGCAGCTATTATCCGTGGCAGGGGGGTGAAGCTTTCTTT
many	TRBV27	-	11	TRBJ2-7	CASRAGNEQYF	TGTGCCAGCAGGGCAGGGAACGAGCAGTACTTC
few	TRBV5-1	TRBD1	15	TRBJ2-1	CASSVTGTGGDEQFF	TGCGCCAGCAGCGTAACCGGGACAGGGGGGGATGAGCAGTTCTTC
many	TRBV3-1	-	14	TRBJ1-1	CASSQERVSTEAFF	TGTGCCAGCAGCCAAGAACGGGTAAGCACTGAAGCTTTCTTT
few	TRBV2	-	15	TRBJ2-2	CASSEFGSPTGELFF	TGTGCCAGCAGTGAATTCGGGAGTCCCACCGGGGAGCTGTTTTTT
many	TRBV9	-	11	TRBJ1-2	CASRTALGYTF	TGTGCCAGCAGGACAGCGTTAGGCTACACCTTC
many	TRBV2	-	13	TRBJ1-1	CASGSDANTEAFF	TGTGCCAGCGGATCAGATGCGAACACTGAAGCTTTCTTT
once	TRBV19	-	14	TRBJ1-5	CASSIGQRNQPQHF	TGTGCCAGTAGTATAGGTCAGCGTAATCAGCCCCAGCATTTT
-	TRBV5-1	TRBD2	21	TRBJ2-7	CASSTLYWTSGTGTSSYEQYF	TGCGCCAGCAGCACACTATACTGGACTAGCGGGACCGGCACCTCCTCCTACGAGCAGTACTTC
many	TRBV20-1	TRBD2	18	TRBJ2-7	CSASGPGLATLTLYEQYF	TGCAGTGCTAGCGGTCCGGGACTAGCCACTCTCACACTCTACGAGCAGTACTTC
-	TRBV6-4	-	12	TRBJ1-1	CASSARGLGAFF	TGTGCCAGCAGTGCTCGGGGGCTGGGGGCTTTCTTT